This T cell receptor (beta chain) was observed in a study of OX40 agonist ivuxolimab in advanced cancers. The CDR3 has 16 residues. The V and J ends lost 2 bases and 3 bases, in that order; junction bases with no gene match: 8. Germline values: CDR1 SGHNT, CDR2 YYREEE (reference sequence). The protocol was immunoSEQ multiplex PCR, while the TCRdb copy is restricted to in-frame clones and leaves out a portion. The repertoire holds about 80,000 clones, with roughly 84% as singletons. The sample in question was CD4+ or CD8+ T cells sorted from blood, obtained in a trial of the OX40 agonist ivuxolimab. The origin of this receptor is an adult with an advanced solid tumor such as melanoma, head and neck, liver or kidney cancer. The genes are TRBV5-4 and TRBJ2-5; 9 bases agree with TRBD2. DNA for the CDR3: TGTGCCAGCAGCTTATGGCTAGCGGGAACAAAAGAGACCCAGTACTTC. It encodes CASSLWLAGTKETQYF.